Below, 19 T cell receptor beta chains from the same sample are listed, as sequenced in a study of CD8+ T cells in alopecia areata. Following extraction, RNA underwent reverse transcription to cDNA, which served as the sequencing template. Clones were read by immunoSEQ multiplex PCR, and TCRdb kept only the in-frame ones, dropping some. The data contain some 20,000 clones, approximately 59% of them seen just once; the ten biggest clones take up less than 5.5%. Sorting of CD4+ cells into CD25+CD127- cells was carried out for about 5 patients. The sequencing input was CD4+ Tregs sorted from blood. Receptor source: a human donor with alopecia areata.

The rearrangement joins TRBV10-3 to TRBJ2-1, with a weak D call TRBD2 (6 bases). Germline assignment: CDR1 ENHRY and CDR2 SYGVKD. Trimming took off 11 bases at V and 2 bases at J, with 10 bases between the two ends. This CDR3 comprises 12 residues. CDR3 coding DNA: TGTGCCTCCGGGGGTCCCTACAATGAGCAGTTCTTC. Residues: CASGGPYNEQFF.

In its sample, this clone was seen once. V usage is TRBV9 and J usage is TRBJ2-5; a possible D gene is TRBD1 (6 bases). The J call may be mistaken, given a closer DNA end match to TRBJ2-7. CDR1 is SGDLS, CDR2 YYNGEE, per germline. The CDR3 sequence is 13 residues long. The CDR3 loop reads CASSAEQGYEQYF. The CDR3 coding sequence is TGTGCCAGCAGCGCCGAACAGGGTTACGAGCAGTACTTC.

The gene calls are TRBV29-1 and TRBJ2-3; possible D gene TRBD1, 6 bases. Germline loops: CDR1 SQVTM, CDR2 ANQGSEA. The CDR3 totals 12 residues. Trimming removed 6 bases from V and 4 bases from J, with 11 bases in between. The CDR3 reads CSVVSGADTQYF. In DNA, the CDR3 is TGCAGCGTCGTGTCAGGGGCAGATACGCAGTATTTT.

The chain recombines TRBV7-2 with TRBJ2-5; D possibly matches TRBD1 or TRBD2 (5 bases each). In germline, CDR1 is SGHTA, CDR2 FQGNSA. V gave up 5 bases and J gave up 7 bases, with 11 bases separating them. This CDR3 is built from 12 residues. The CDR3 DNA reads as TGTGCCAGCAGCCTCCAGAGGGGGACCCAGTACTTC. Protein product: CASSLQRGTQYF.

The genes are TRBV7-2 and TRBJ2-5, with D tentatively TRBD1 or TRBD2 (5 bases each). CDR1 is SGHTA, CDR2 FQGNSA, per germline. The CDR3 is 16 residues long. The V end was cut by 5 bases, the J end by 2 bases, with 18 bases between. The CDR3 DNA follows: TGTGCCAGCAGCCCGAGGGGACGGACCCGACAAGAGACCCAGTACTTC. Translating gives CASSPRGRTRQETQYF.

V usage is TRBV14 and J usage is TRBJ1-2, with D unresolved. The length of the CDR3 is 12 residues. V gave up 8 bases and J gave up 1 base, with 8 bases separating them. Germline V gene sequence: CDR1 SGHDN, CDR2 FVKESK. The CDR3 loop is CASSVGNYGYTF. DNA for the CDR3: TGTGCCAGCTCGGTCGGTAACTATGGCTACACCTTC.

This clone was seen only once. This chain uses TRBV7-2 with TRBJ2-3; D not resolved. With 0 bases removed from V and 4 bases from J, the gap between germline ends came to 5 bases. The CDR3 has 13 residues. The germline V gene has CDR1 SGHTA and CDR2 FQGNSA. CDR3 residues: CASSLARADTQYF. The CDR3 bases are TGTGCCAGCAGCTTAGCAAGGGCAGATACGCAGTATTTT.

This clone has a handful of counts. The gene calls are TRBV5-1 and TRBJ1-1; D remains ambiguous. CDR3 length: 14 residues. The germline V gene has CDR1 SGHRS and CDR2 YFSETQ. Trimming stripped 5 bases from V and 0 bases from J, with 11 bases between. CDR3 sequence (DNA): TGCGCCAGCAGGTCCGGACGGATGAACACTGAAGCTTTCTTT. It encodes CASRSGRMNTEAFF.

This rearrangement joins TRBV6-5 to TRBJ2-7; the D gene is possibly TRBD1 (6 bases). The CDR3 contains 14 residues. V was clipped by 4 bases and J by 3 bases, with 13 bases between them. Germline V CDR1 and CDR2: MNHEY, SVGAGI. Here the CDR3 DNA reads TGTGCCAGCAGTTCCCGGACAGTGAACTACGAGCAGTACTTC. Translating it yields CASSSRTVNYEQYF.

In regard to this clone: Germline is not matched at one junction end, which may reflect a read error. The chain is built from TRBV6-1 and TRBJ2-1; TRBD2 aligns across 7 bases. Germline CDR1 and CDR2: MNHNS and SASEGT. This CDR3 is built from 12 residues. The CDR3: CASTFEGGRLVF. The CDR3 DNA reads TGTGCCAGCACCTTCGAGGGCGGGAGATTGGTCTTC.

The chain combines TRBV7-3 with TRBJ2-2; 8 nucleotides line up with TRBD2. The V segment lost 1 base and the J segment 1 base; nucleotides outside the gene matches: 2. Germline V gives CDR1 SGHTA, CDR2 FQGTGA. The CDR3 length is 16 residues. The CDR3 sequence is CASSLNAGGNTGELFF. The CDR3 region has the DNA TGTGCCAGCAGCTTAAACGCGGGAGGGAACACCGGGGAGCTGTTTTTT.

This clone was counted a few times. CDR3: CASSPREKNEQFF. The DNA of the CDR3 is TGTGCCAGCTCACCACGGGAGAAGAATGAGCAGTTCTTC. The chain couples TRBV18 to TRBJ2-1; weak D call: TRBD2 (5 bases). Germline V gene data show CDR1 as KGHSH and CDR2 as LQKENI. The CDR3 is 13 amino acids. V was pared by 1 base and J by 7 bases, with 8 bases between.

This clone appeared a few times. The chain uses TRBV20-1 and TRBJ2-1; 8 bases agree with TRBD2. After removal of 5 bases from V and 13 bases from J, the junction contained 4 bases not matched to a gene. CDR1 DFQATT and CDR2 SNEGSKA come from the germline V gene (reference sequence). The CDR3 contains 10 residues. As DNA, the CDR3 is TGCAGTGCTTCACGGGGGGGCCAGTTCTTC. Translating gives CSASRGGQFF.

On this clone: An end of the junction does not agree with germline; a read error may underlie this. The chain couples TRBV29-1 to TRBJ2-2, with 8 bases that match TRBD1. The V gene's germline CDR1 is SQVTM and CDR2 ANQGSEA. CDR3 length: 10 residues. The CDR3 region is CSVEDRGLFF. The CDR3 DNA sequence: TGCAGCGTCGAAGACAGGGGGCTGTTTTTT.

The gene calls are TRBV28 and TRBJ2-5, with D perhaps TRBD1 or TRBD2 (6 bases each). CDR1 is MDHEN, CDR2 SYDVKM, per germline. There are 13 residues in the CDR3. Trimming removed 8 bases at V and 5 bases at J, with 15 bases between. CDR3 region: CASAGTQVETQYF. The CDR3 DNA reads TGTGCCAGCGCGGGGACACAGGTGGAGACCCAGTACTTC.

The chain joins TRBV29-1 to TRBJ2-3; 13 nucleotides match TRBD2. The germline V gene has CDR1 SQVTM and CDR2 ANQGSEA. The CDR3 extends over 15 amino acids. Trimming cost V 5 bases and J 1 base; bases outside gene matches: 3. In DNA form, the CDR3 reads TGCAGCGTTACTAGCGGGGGGGGACGCACAGATACGCAGTATTTT. It codes for CSVTSGGGRTDTQYF.

The gene calls are TRBV28 and TRBJ2-7; 8 positions match TRBD1. Trimming at V came to 7 bases and at J to 5 bases, leaving 7 bases not matched to a gene. The CDR3 has 13 amino acids. Germline CDR1 is MDHEN and CDR2 is SYDVKM. The DNA of the CDR3 is TGTGCCAGCATTGCAGGGGGCAAGGACGAGCAGTACTTC. Translating it yields CASIAGGKDEQYF.

V usage is TRBV7-9 and J usage is TRBJ2-1, with unresolved D. Germline CDR1 SEHNR, CDR2 FQNEAQ (reference sequence). Trimming stripped 0 bases from V and 7 bases from J, with 16 bases between. This CDR3 has 16 residues. CDR3: CASSLAIGPTTNEQFF. In nucleotides, the CDR3 is TGTGCCAGCAGCTTAGCGATAGGACCGACGACAAATGAGCAGTTCTTC.

This chain connects TRBV6-6 to TRBJ1-5; possible D gene TRBD1, 5 bases. CDR3 length: 15 amino acids. The germline V gene has CDR1 MNHNY and CDR2 SVGAGI (reference sequence). V lost 0 bases to trimming and J lost 6 bases, with 12 bases between them. CDR3 amino acids: CASSYSPLGLQPQHF. CDR3 DNA: TGTGCCAGCAGTTACTCCCCTCTGGGGCTTCAGCCCCAGCATTTT.